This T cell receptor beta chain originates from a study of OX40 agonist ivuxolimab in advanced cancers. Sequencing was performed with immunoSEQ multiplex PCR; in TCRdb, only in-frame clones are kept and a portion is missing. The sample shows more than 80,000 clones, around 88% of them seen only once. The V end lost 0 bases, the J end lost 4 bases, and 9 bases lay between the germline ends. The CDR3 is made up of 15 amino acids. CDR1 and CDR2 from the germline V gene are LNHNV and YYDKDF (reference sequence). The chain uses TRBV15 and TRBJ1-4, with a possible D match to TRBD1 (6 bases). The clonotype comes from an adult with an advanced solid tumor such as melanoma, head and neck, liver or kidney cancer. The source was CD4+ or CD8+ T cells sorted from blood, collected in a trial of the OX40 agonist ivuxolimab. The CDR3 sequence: CATSRDGTFNEKLFF. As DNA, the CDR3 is TGTGCCACCAGCAGAGATGGGACATTTAATGAAAAACTGTTTTTT.